This T cell receptor (beta chain) originates from a study of T-cell memory formation after mild COVID-19. From the 5' RACE reads, TCRdb called clonotypes with MiXCR, one entry per CDR3 protein. The top ten clones hold 20% to 25% of a sample with roughly 340,000 distinct CDR3 sequences, less than 20% of them seen once. As regards this clonotype: Its antigen is not known.

General study findings and limits: Those CD4+ clones that contracted were mainly in CM and EM (CD8+ ones in EMRA).

The CDR3 runs to 17 residues. The V gene end was trimmed by 5 bases and the J gene end by 14 bases; junction bases not matched to a gene: 20. The germline V gene has CDR1 SGHTA and CDR2 FQGNSA. This chain connects TRBV7-2 to TRBJ1-6; 8 nucleotides agree with TRBD1. The sample comprised PBMCs or a T cell subset sorted from them (not recorded which). This TCR came from a man younger than 30 who had mild COVID-19 (a few samples of this study predate the infection). Cell type and time point are not known. The CDR3 is CASSQRAGQGAGWTLHF. CDR3 sequence (DNA): TGTGCCAGCAGCCAACGGGCGGGGCAGGGGGCGGGTTGGACCCTCCACTTT.